This TCR beta chain was recorded in a study of PD-L1 blockade in urothelial cancer (dated by TCRdb to about 2017). Study-level background: All patients started therapy at some point between 2014 and 2016 and received atezolizumab 1,200 mg intravenously every 3 weeks. In the same patients, whole exome sequencing and RNA sequencing of pretreatment tumors were performed in addition to TCR sequencing. Somatic, immune and clinical correlates of response to PD-L1 blockade with atezolizumab in urothelial cancer were the focus of an exploratory multi-omic analysis. Progression-free survival longer than 6 months counted as durable clinical benefit, and TCR features were additionally tested against both progression-free and overall survival. Blood samples were analyzed at 3 weeks after treatment start (second dose) and at 6 weeks after treatment start. Pretreatment tumor samples and matched peripheral blood, collected serially before and after atezolizumab treatment, underwent TCR sequencing. Under ten patients reached durable clinical benefit, while about 20 patients did not. An ECOG performance status of 0 or 1 was recorded for the patients, and 0 to 3 prior chemotherapy regimens had been received by the patients. Pretreatment blood TCR-seq was available for under 35 patients, at least one posttreatment blood collection was obtained for about 24 patients, and tumor TCR-seq was available for about 24 patients. Blood samples gave median yields of approximately 130,000 T cells and around 88,000 unique TCRs, along with a median clonality of roughly 0.08. About 90% of the roughly 29 patients were males with bladder-origin urothelial cancer, and about 65% of the roughly 30 reported a prior smoking history. General study outcomes and caveats: Because of the small sample size (n ≈ 31) and the many exploratory analyses performed, the results are intended to be regarded as hypothesis-generating. Greater expansion of tumor-associated TCR clones in peripheral blood 3 weeks after the start of treatment was observed in patients with durable benefit (n ≈ 22, p = 0.022). Improved progression-free and overall survival was found to be associated with pretreatment peripheral blood TCR clonality below the median.

A cohort of around 28 patients with locally advanced or metastatic urothelial carcinoma, treated at Memorial Sloan Kettering on a trial protocol, was included. Peripheral blood mononuclear cells were collected from each patient pretreatment and during treatment, giving between 1 and 8 total time points per patient. The Qiagen DNeasy Blood extraction kit was used to purify genomic DNA from total PBMCs and from tumor samples. PBMCs were collected pretreatment and during treatment and were isolated and stored as previously described. Deletion took 4 bases off V and 12 bases off J, with a span of 16 bases between the germline ends. The germline V gene (reference sequence) supplies CDR1 GTSNPN and CDR2 SVGIG. The CDR3 has 12 amino acids, counting the end cysteine and phenylalanine. Kept here is only the CDR3 DNA, which spans 36 bases and is read in frame from base 1. Synthetic TCR analog templates were spiked into each PCR so that absolute template abundance could be estimated from read counts. The immunoSEQ assay used bias-controlled V and J gene primers to amplify TCRbeta CDR3 regions from genomic DNA. Sequencing of rearranged TCRbeta segments was performed at approximately 20X coverage. Per the authors' processing: Sequencing errors were corrected by clustering and CDR3s were annotated against IMGT to assign V, D and J genes. Downstream analyses used only productive TCRbeta rearrangements and left out out-of-frame or stop-codon sequences. Clonality was computed as one minus Shannon entropy normalized by the log of the number of unique productive sequences. Fisher's exact test with Benjamini-Hochberg correction, using a cutoff of adjusted p below 0.01, was how clones that differed between time points or between blood and tumor were identified. Imported from immuneACCESS, the table was reduced by TCRdb to in-frame sequences with V and J called. These copies leave out some clones; in studies compared against another copy, an unresolved V gene accounts for under half, and the cause of the remainder is not known. V, J and clone size were drawn from that table, and D and trimming were deduced from the DNA. The sample has tens of thousands of clones on record, 70% to 90% of them singletons. The ten largest clones add up to about 8% of the sample.

Regarding this clone: Its antigen is still unknown. Within one base of it there is no much larger clone, and no base qualities were kept.

The TCR comes from a man between 60 and 75 years old with urothelial cancer. The specimen comprised PBMCs, sampled around atezolizumab (anti-PD-L1) treatment. The sequence joins TRBV30 to TRBJ2-1; tentative D gene TRBD1, with 6 bases matching. The DNA is TGTGCCTGGACGTCAGGGGTGCATCTGCAGTTCTTC. Protein translation: CAWTSGVHLQFF.